This T cell receptor beta chain was recovered during a study of Ad26.COV2.S vaccination and SARS-CoV-2 variants. Overall study: The Ad26.COV2.S arm of the COV1001 trial was where the donor was placed.

Sample treatment: around 19 received Ad26.COV2.S at low or high dose, single or two shots; five or six received placebo; per-sample allocation not given. Samples came from day 63 after the first vaccine or placebo injection. Measured with immunoSEQ multiplex PCR; TCRdb has only the in-frame clones, and not every one. The sample has over 400,000 clones, 92% seen once; the top ten hold more than 1.5%. V lost 3 bases to trimming and J lost 2 bases; unmatched junction nucleotides: 5. Germline V gene sequence: CDR1 SQVTM, CDR2 ANQGSEA. There are 14 residues in the CDR3. Sequenced material: peripheral blood, taken in a trial of Ad26.COV2.S vaccine versus placebo. This receptor was obtained from a person aged 18 to 65 who received the Ad26.COV2.S COVID-19 vaccine or a placebo. The chain recombines TRBV29-1 with TRBJ2-3; 7 positions match TRBD2. CDR3 protein: CSVDRGRVTDTQYF. Written as DNA, the CDR3 is TGCAGCGTTGATCGGGGGAGGGTCACAGATACGCAGTATTTT.